The TCR beta chain described here comes from a study of cytomegalovirus exposure and HLA in healthy donors. V was clipped by 0 bases and J by 2 bases; unmatched bases: 9. The germline gives CDR1 SQVTM, CDR2 ANQGSEA. The CDR3 length is 17 residues. 13 Jbeta primers and 60 Vbeta primers were used for the PCR. The method was immunoSEQ multiplex PCR; TCRdb's version includes in-frame clones alone and lacks a portion of them. This table holds 95,000 to 150,000 clones, roughly 82% found once. The sequencing sample was made of PBMCs. The clonotype originates from a woman in her 40s in good health and CMV-seropositive. V and J are TRBV29-1 and TRBJ2-4, with 8 bases aligning to TRBD2. CDR3 in amino acids: CSVEEKGLDSSKNIQYF. CDR3 coding DNA: TGCAGCGTTGAAGAGAAGGGACTAGACTCTTCCAAAAACATTCAGTACTTC. Full variable domain (outside the CDR3, taken from reference TRBV29-1 and TRBJ2-4): SAVISQKPSRDICQRGTSLTIQCQVDSQVTMMFWYRQQPGQSLTLIATANQGSEATYESGFVIDKFPISRPNLTFSTLTVSNMSPEDSSIYLCSVEEKGLDSSKNIQYFGAGTRLSVL.